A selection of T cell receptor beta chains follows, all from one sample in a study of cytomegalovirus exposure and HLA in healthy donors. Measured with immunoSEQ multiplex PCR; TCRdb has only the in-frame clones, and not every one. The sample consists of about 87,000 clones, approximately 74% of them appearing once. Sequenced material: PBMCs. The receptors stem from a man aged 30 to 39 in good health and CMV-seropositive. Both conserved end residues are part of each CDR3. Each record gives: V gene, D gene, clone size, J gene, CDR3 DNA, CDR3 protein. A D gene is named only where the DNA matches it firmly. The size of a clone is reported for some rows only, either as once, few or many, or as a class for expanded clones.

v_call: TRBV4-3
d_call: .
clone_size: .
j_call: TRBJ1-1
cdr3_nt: TGCGCCAGCAGCCAAGGGCGGATGAACACTGAAGCTTTCTTT
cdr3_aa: CASSQGRMNTEAFF

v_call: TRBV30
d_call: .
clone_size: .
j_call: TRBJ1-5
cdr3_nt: TGTGCCTGGAGTGTATCGGGATACAATCAGCCCCAGCATTTT
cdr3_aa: CAWSVSGYNQPQHF

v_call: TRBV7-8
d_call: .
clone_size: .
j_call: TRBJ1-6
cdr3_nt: TGTGCCAGCAGCTTAGACGACCGCGGTTATCTCTATAATTCACCCCTCCACTTT
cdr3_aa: CASSLDDRGYLYNSPLHF

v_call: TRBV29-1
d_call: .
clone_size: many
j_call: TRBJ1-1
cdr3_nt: TGCAGCGCCGACTTAAAAGCCGCGAACACTGAAGCTTTCTTT
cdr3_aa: CSADLKAANTEAFF

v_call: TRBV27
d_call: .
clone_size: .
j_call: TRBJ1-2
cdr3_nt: TGTGCCAGCAGTTTATCCGCTAACTATGGCTACACCTTC
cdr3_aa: CASSLSANYGYTF

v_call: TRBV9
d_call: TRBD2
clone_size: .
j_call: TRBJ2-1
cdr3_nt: TGTGCCAGCAGCTCCTACGTGGGAGGGGCTAAAAATGAGCAGTTCTTC
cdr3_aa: CASSSYVGGAKNEQFF

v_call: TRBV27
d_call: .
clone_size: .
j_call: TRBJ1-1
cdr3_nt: TGTGCCAGCAGTTTTCAGGGGAGAACTGAAGCTTTCTTT
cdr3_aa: CASSFQGRTEAFF

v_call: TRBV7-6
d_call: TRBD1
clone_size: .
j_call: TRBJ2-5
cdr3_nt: TGTGCCAGCAGTTCGGGGGCGACAGGGGTCCGAGAGACCCAGTACTTC
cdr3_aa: CASSSGATGVRETQYF

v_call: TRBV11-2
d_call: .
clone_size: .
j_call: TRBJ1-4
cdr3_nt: TGTGCCAGCAGCCCAGGGGCCGGTAATGAAAAACTGTTTTTT
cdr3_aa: CASSPGAGNEKLFF

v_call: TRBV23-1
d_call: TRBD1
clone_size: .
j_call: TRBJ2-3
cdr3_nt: TGCGCCAGCAGTCCTCGGGACAGGGGGCTTTCAAATACGCAGTATTTT
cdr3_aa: CASSPRDRGLSNTQYF

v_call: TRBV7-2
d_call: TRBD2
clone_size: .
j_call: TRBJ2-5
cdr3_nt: TGTGCCAGCAGCCCCCTTGGCCTAGCGGCTCCACAAGAGACCCAGTACTTC
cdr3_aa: CASSPLGLAAPQETQYF

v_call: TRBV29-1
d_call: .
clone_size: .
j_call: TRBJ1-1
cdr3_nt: TGCAGCGACGTGCAGGGGAATTCGGAAGCTTTCTTT
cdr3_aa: CSDVQGNSEAFF

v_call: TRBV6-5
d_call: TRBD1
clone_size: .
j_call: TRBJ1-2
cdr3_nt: TGTGCCAGCAGCTGGGACAGAGCTAACTATGGCTACACCTTC
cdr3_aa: CASSWDRANYGYTF

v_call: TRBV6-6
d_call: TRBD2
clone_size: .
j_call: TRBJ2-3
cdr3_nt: TGTGCCAGCAGTTACAGGGCTAGCGGGATTGGGGATACGCAGTATTTT
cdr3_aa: CASSYRASGIGDTQYF

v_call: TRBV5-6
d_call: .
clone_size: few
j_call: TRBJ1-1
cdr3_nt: TGTGCCAGCAGCCGTGGGGGGACTGAAGCTTTCTTT
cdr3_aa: CASSRGGTEAFF

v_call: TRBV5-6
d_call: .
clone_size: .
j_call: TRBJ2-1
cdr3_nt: TGTGCCAGCAGCGGGGGAGGGGGGGCCGTTTACAATGAGCAGTTCTTC
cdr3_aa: CASSGGGGAVYNEQFF

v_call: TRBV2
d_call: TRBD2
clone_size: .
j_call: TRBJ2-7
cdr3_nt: TGTGCCAGCAGCCAACAACCACCGCGACTAGCGGGAGGTTACGAGCAGTACTTC
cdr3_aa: CASSQQPPRLAGGYEQYF

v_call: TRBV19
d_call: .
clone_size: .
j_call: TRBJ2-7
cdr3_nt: TGTGCCAGTACCTCACTAGCAAAAGGCCACGAGCAGTACTTC
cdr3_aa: CASTSLAKGHEQYF

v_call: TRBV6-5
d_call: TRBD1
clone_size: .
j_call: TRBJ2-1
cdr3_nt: TGTGCCAGCAGCCGACAGGGACGATCCTACAATGAGCAGTTCTTC
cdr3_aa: CASSRQGRSYNEQFF

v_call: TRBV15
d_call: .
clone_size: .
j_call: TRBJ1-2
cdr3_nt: TGTGCCACCAGCAGTACGGGGGAGGGGGTTTATGGCTACACCTTC
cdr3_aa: CATSSTGEGVYGYTF

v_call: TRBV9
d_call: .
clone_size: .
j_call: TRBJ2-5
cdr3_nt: TGTGCCAGCAGCGTAGGAAGGGGGCAAGAGACCCAGTACTTC
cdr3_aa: CASSVGRGQETQYF

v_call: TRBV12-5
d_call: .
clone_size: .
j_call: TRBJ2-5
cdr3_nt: TGTGCTAGTGGTTTGGTGGGTCGTAGAGGCGAGACCCAGTACTTC
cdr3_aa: CASGLVGRRGETQYF

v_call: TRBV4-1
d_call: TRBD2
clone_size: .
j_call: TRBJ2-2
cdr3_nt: TGCGCCAGCAGCCATGGCGCCGGGACTAGCGGGGGGCGGAATACCGGGGAGCTGTTTTTT
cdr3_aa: CASSHGAGTSGGRNTGELFF

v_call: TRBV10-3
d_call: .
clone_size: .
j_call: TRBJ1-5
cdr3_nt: TGTGCCATCAGTCAGGGCCCCTATGGCAATCAGCCCCAGCATTTT
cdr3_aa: CAISQGPYGNQPQHF

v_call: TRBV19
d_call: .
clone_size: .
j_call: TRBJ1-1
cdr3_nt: TGTGCCAGTAGTTATCGTAACACTGAAGCTTTCTTT
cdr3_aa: CASSYRNTEAFF

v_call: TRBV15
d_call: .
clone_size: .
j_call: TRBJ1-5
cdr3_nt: TGTGCCACCAGCAGAGACCTCCCGGGACACCAGCGCAATCAGCCCCAGCATTTT
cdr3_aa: CATSRDLPGHQRNQPQHF

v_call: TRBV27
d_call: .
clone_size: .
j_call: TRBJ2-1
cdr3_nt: TGTGCCAGCAGTTTTACGCGGGCATACAATGAGCAGTTCTTC
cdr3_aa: CASSFTRAYNEQFF

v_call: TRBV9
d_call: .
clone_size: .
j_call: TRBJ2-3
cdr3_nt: TGTGCCAGCAGCGTAGGGCTAGCGACGCAGGATACGCAGTATTTT
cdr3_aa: CASSVGLATQDTQYF

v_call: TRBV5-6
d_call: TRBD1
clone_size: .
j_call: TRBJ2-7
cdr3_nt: TGTGCCAGCAGCTCTTCGTTCCGGGACAGGGGGTCTTGGGAGCAGTACTTC
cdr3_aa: CASSSSFRDRGSWEQYF

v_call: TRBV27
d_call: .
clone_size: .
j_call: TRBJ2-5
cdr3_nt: TGTGCCAGCAGAACAGACTATGAAGAGACCCAGTACTTC
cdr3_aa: CASRTDYEETQYF

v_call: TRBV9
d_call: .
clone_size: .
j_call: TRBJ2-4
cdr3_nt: TGTGCCAGCAGCGTAGATGGAGGGGATGGAACCAAAAACATTCAGTACTTC
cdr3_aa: CASSVDGGDGTKNIQYF

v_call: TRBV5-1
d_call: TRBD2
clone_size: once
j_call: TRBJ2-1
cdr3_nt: TGCGCCAGCAGCTTCCTTCCCGGACTAGCGGGAGGGCCTAATGAGCAGTTCTTC
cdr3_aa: CASSFLPGLAGGPNEQFF

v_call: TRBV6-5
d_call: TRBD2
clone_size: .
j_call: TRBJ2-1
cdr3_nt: TGTGCCAGCAGTTACACGGCTAGCGGGAGCGATGAGCAGTTCTTC
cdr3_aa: CASSYTASGSDEQFF

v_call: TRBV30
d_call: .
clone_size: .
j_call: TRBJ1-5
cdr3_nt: TGTGCCTTCGACTATAGCAATCAGCCCCAGAATTTT
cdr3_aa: CAFDYSNQPQNF

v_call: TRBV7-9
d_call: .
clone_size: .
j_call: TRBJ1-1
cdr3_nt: TGTGCCAGCAGGCGTAGGAACACTGAAGCTTTCTTT
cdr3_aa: CASRRRNTEAFF

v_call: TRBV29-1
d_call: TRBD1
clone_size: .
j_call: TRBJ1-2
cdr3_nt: TGCAGCGTTGATACAGGGGAGTACAGCTATGGCTACACCTTC
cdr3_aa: CSVDTGEYSYGYTF

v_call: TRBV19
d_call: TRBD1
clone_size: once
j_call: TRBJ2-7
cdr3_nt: TGTGCCAGTAGTTGGGGAACAGGGGGATACGAGCAGTACTTC
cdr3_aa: CASSWGTGGYEQYF

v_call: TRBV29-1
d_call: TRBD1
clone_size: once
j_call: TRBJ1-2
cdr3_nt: TGCAGCGTAGACGACAGGGCGGGGGGACTCCTGAATGGCTACACCTTC
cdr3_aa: CSVDDRAGGLLNGYTF

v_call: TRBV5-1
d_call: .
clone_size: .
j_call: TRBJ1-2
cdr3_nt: TGCGCCAGCAGCTTGGGCCTTCTAACTATCGATGGCTACACCTTC
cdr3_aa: CASSLGLLTIDGYTF

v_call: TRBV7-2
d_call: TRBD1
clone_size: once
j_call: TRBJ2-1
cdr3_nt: TGTGCCAGCGGGGGACAGGGAGGGCATGAGCAGTTCTTC
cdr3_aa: CASGGQGGHEQFF

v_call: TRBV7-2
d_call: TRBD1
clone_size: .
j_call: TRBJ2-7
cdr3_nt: TGTGCCAGCAGCCCACTAGGGACAGAAATAATTAGCTACGAGCAGTACTTC
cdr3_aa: CASSPLGTEIISYEQYF

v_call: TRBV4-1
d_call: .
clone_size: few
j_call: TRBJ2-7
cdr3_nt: TGCGCCAGCAGCCCTGAGGCAGGGTACAGGTACGAGCAGTACTTC
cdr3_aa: CASSPEAGYRYEQYF

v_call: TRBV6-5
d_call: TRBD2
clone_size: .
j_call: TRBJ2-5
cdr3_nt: TGTGCCACCCAGCGGGGGCAAGAGACCCAGTACTTC
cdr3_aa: CATQRGQETQYF

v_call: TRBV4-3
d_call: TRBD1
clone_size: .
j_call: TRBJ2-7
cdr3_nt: TGCGCCAGCAGCGCGGGACAGGGGACCTACGAGCAGTACTTC
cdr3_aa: CASSAGQGTYEQYF

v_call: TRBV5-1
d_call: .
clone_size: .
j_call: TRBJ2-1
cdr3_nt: TGCGCCAGCAGCGGGACTTACTCCTACAATGAGCAGTTCTTC
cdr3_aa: CASSGTYSYNEQFF

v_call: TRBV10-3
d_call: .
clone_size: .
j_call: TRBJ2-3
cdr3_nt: TGTGCCATCAGGTCAGAGGGCCACACAGATACGCAGTATTTT
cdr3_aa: CAIRSEGHTDTQYF

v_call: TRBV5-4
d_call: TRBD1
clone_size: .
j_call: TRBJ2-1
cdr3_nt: TGTGCCAGCAGCTTGACTCAGGGGGCCTACAATGAGCAGTTCTTC
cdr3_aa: CASSLTQGAYNEQFF

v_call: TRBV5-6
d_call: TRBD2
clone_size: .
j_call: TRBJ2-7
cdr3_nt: TGTGCCAGCAGCTTGCGCGGGAGCTACGAGCAGTACTTC
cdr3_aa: CASSLRGSYEQYF